This is a list of T cell receptor beta chains from one sample in a study of shared clonotypes between healthy human individuals. The repertoire was sequenced with immunoSEQ multiplex PCR; TCRdb's copy has only in-frame clones and lacks some. The sample yields around 600,000 clones, less than 98% seen once. The source material was naive CD4+ T cells sorted from blood. These receptor sequences come from a woman aged 25-40 years in good health. The CDR3 runs from the conserved cysteine through the conserved F or W. A D gene is named only where the DNA matches it firmly. Expanded clones get a size class; other rows say once, few or many, or leave the size out.

abundance,d_gene,v_gene,j_gene,CDR3aa,CDR3nt
.,TRBD1,TRBV4-1,TRBJ1-5,CASSQALSRQGRGQPQHF,TGCGCCAGCAGCCAAGCCCTTTCCCGACAGGGGAGAGGTCAGCCCCAGCATTTT
.,.,TRBV5-1,TRBJ2-7,CASSLLSGGGITYEQYF,TGCGCCAGCAGCTTGTTGTCTGGCGGAGGAATCACCTACGAGCAGTACTTC
.,TRBD2,TRBV5-4,TRBJ2-7,CASSYHGLAASYEQYF,TGTGCCAGCAGCTACCATGGACTAGCGGCTTCCTACGAGCAGTACTTC
.,.,TRBV11-2,TRBJ1-1,CASSLGTAGTEAFF,TGTGCCAGCAGCTTAGGGACGGCGGGCACTGAAGCTTTCTTT
.,.,TRBV15,TRBJ1-3,CATSRDRHAGNTIYF,TGTGCCACCAGCAGAGATAGGCACGCTGGAAACACCATATATTTT
.,.,TRBV29-1,TRBJ2-1,CSVRGTPAYNEQFF,TGCAGCGTCCGCGGGACCCCTGCCTACAATGAGCAGTTCTTC
.,TRBD1,TRBV2,TRBJ2-7,CASEPGQRTRKYF,TGTGCCAGTGAACCGGGACAGCGAACCCGAAAGTACTTC
.,.,TRBV27,TRBJ2-1,CASRMGFFYNEQFF,TGTGCCAGCAGAATGGGGTTTTTCTACAATGAGCAGTTCTTC
once,TRBD2,TRBV11-2,TRBJ2-1,CASSSLAGDRNEQFF,TGTGCCAGCAGCTCGCTAGCGGGAGATCGGAATGAGCAGTTCTTC
.,.,TRBV2,TRBJ1-6,CASRSGTHNSPLHF,TGTGCCAGCCGCTCGGGGACCCATAATTCACCCCTCCACTTT